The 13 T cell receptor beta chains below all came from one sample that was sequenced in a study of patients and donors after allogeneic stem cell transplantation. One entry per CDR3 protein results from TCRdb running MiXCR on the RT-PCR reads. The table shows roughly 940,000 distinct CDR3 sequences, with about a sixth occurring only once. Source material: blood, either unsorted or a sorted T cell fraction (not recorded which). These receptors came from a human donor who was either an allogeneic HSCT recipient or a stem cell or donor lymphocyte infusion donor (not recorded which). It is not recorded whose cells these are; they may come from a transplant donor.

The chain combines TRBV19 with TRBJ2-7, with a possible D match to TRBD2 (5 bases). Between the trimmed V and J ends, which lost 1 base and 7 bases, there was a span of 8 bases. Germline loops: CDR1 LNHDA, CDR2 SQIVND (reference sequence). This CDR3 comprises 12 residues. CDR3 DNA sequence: TGTGCCAGTAGTATAGGGAGCGGAGAGCAGTACTTC. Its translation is CASSIGSGEQYF.

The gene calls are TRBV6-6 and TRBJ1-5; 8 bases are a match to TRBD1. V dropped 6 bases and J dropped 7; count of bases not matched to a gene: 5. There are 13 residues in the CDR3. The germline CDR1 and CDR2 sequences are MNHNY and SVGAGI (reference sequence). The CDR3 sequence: CASREQGGQPQHF. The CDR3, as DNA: TGTGCCAGCAGGGAACAGGGGGGGCAGCCCCAGCATTTT.

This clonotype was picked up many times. Here the CDR3 reads CSARSRDLALQDTEAFF. As DNA, the CDR3 is TGCAGTGCTAGGTCCCGGGACTTAGCCTTGCAGGACACTGAAGCTTTCTTT. The V gene is TRBV20-1, the J gene TRBJ1-1; tentative D call: TRBD1 (5 bases). Per the germline V gene, CDR1 is DFQATT and CDR2 is SNEGSKA (reference sequence). This CDR3 region has 17 residues. Trimming took off 3 bases at V and 3 bases at J, with 23 bases between the two ends.

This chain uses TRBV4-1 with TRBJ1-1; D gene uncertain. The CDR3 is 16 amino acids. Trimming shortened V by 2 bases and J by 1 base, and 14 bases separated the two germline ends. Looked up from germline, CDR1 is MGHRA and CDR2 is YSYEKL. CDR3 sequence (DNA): TGCGCCAGCAGCCAACTGCCTTTATATCGGAACACTGAAGCTTTCTTT. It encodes CASSQLPLYRNTEAFF.

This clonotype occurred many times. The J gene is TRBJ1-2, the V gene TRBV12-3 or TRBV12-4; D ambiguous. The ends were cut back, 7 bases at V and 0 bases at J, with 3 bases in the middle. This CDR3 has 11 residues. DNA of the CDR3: TGTGCCAGCATGACTAACTATGGCTACACCTTC. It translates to CASMTNYGYTF.

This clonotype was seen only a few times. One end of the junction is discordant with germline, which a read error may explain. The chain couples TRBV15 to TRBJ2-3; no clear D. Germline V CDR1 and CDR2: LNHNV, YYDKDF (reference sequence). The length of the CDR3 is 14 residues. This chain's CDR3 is CATSGEPWSDTQYF. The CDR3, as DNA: TGTGCCACCAGCGGAGAACCATGGTCAGATACGCAGTATTTT.

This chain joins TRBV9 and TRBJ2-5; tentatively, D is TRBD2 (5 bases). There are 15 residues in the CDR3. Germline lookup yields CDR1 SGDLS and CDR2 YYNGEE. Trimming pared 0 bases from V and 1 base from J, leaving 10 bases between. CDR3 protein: CASSVEGGLQETQYF. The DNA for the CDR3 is TGTGCCAGCAGCGTAGAGGGCGGACTCCAAGAGACCCAGTACTTC.

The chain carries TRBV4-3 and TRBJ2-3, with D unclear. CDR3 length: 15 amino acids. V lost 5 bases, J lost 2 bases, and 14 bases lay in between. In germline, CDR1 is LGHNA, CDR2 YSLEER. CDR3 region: CASSDDFGPTDTQYF. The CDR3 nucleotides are TGCGCCAGCAGCGATGACTTCGGGCCCACAGATACGCAGTATTTT.

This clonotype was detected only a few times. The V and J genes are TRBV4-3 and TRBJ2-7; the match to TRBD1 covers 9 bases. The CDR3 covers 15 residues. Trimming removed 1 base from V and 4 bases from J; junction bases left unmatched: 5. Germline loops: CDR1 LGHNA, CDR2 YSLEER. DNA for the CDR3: TGCGCCAGCAGCCAAGTCCGGGACAGGGTATACGAGCAGTACTTC. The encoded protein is CASSQVRDRVYEQYF.

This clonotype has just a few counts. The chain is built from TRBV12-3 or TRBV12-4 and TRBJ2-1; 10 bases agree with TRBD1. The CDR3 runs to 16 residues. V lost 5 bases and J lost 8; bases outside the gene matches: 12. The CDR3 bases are TGTGCCAGCAGTATCGACAGGGGGCCAGCTGGCGATGAGCAGTTCTTC. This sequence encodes CASSIDRGPAGDEQFF.

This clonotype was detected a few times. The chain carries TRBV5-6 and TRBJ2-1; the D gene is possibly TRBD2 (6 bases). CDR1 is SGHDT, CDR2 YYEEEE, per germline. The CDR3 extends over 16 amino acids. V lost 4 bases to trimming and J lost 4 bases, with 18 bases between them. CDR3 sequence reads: CASSGGERIRYNEQFF. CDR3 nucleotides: TGTGCCAGCAGCGGCGGGGAGAGAATCCGGTACAATGAGCAGTTCTTC.

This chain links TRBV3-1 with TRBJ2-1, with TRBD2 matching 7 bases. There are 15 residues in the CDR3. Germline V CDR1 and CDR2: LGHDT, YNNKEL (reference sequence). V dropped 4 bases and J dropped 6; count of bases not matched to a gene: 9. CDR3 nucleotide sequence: TGTGCCAGCAGCCCGCGGGGGTTAGGAGGCAATGAGCAGTTCTTC. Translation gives CASSPRGLGGNEQFF.

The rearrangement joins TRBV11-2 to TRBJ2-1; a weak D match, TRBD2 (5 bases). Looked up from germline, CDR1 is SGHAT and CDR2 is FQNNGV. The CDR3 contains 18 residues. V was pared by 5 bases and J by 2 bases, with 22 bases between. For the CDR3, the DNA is TGTGCCAGCAGCCGTAACACTTTACTAGAGGCGGCCTACAATGAGCAGTTCTTC. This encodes CASSRNTLLEAAYNEQFF.